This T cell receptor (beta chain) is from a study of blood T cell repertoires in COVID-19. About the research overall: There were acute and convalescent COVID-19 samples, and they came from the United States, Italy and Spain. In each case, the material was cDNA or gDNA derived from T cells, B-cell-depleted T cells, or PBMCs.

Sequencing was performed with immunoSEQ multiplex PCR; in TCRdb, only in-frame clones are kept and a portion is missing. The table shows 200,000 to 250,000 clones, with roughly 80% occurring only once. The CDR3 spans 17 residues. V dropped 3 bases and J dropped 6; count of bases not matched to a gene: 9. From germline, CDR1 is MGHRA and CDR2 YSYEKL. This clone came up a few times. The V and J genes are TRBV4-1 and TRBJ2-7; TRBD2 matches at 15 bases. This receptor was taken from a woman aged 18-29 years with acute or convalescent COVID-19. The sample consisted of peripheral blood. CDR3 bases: TGCGCCAGCAGCCAGGGACTTAAGGGACTAGCGGGAGGCGAGCAGTACTTC. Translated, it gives CASSQGLKGLAGGEQYF.